The 26 T cell receptor beta chains below were found in one sample sequenced in a study of cytomegalovirus exposure and HLA in healthy donors. The PCR employed 60 Vbeta primers together with 13 Jbeta primers. Clones were sequenced by immunoSEQ multiplex PCR, and TCRdb holds only the in-frame ones, with some missing. Of 150,000 or so clones in the sample, 60% to 85% were seen once. Material for sequencing was PBMCs. These receptors all come from a man aged 25 to 45 in good health and CMV-seronegative.

V usage is TRBV7-2 and J usage is TRBJ1-2; 7 nucleotides align to TRBD1. Germline V gene sequence: CDR1 SGHTA, CDR2 FQGNSA. The V and J ends lost 4 bases and 2 bases, in that order; junction bases with no gene match: 1. This CDR3 has 13 residues. CDR3 region: CASSSRGNYGYTF. The CDR3 DNA sequence: TGTGCCAGCAGCTCCAGGGGGAACTATGGCTACACCTTC.

This clone has a handful of counts. This chain links TRBV5-6 with TRBJ1-5, with D possibly TRBD1 on 5 matching bases. Germline V gene sequence: CDR1 SGHDT, CDR2 YYEEEE. This CDR3 is 12 amino acids long. The ends were cut back, 0 bases at V and 8 bases at J, with 6 bases in the middle. CDR3 in amino acids: CASSLVGEPQHF. Here the CDR3 DNA reads TGTGCCAGCAGCTTGGTAGGGGAGCCCCAGCATTTT.

The J gene is TRBJ1-2, the V gene TRBV28; 8 bases agree with TRBD1. The germline CDR1 and CDR2 sequences are MDHEN and SYDVKM. The junction had 14 bases not matched to a gene; V was cut back by 5 bases and J by 6 bases. CDR3 length: 16 amino acids. The chain's CDR3 is CASSPGGLDRGNGYTF. CDR3 nucleotide sequence: TGTGCCAGCAGTCCGGGGGGACTCGACAGGGGAAATGGCTACACCTTC.

Points on this clone: This sample includes further DNA sequences coding for the same CDR3. V usage is TRBV5-1 and J usage is TRBJ2-5; D is ambiguous. V dropped 7 bases and J dropped 1 base, with 11 bases sitting between them. This CDR3 is 13 amino acids long. The V gene's germline CDR1 is SGHRS and CDR2 YFSETQ. The DNA for the CDR3 is TGCGCCAGCTCCCGGCAGGTCCAAGAGACCCAGTACTTC. Translating it yields CASSRQVQETQYF.

This clone came up a few times. The chain combines TRBV18 with TRBJ1-4; D is unresolved. CDR3 length equals 15 residues. Trimming stripped 0 bases from V and 8 bases from J, with 13 bases between. Germline lookup yields CDR1 KGHSH and CDR2 LQKENI. DNA of the CDR3: TGTGCCAGCTCACCACCGGGCGGGATTCGGGAAAAACTGTTTTTT. Translating gives CASSPPGGIREKLFF. Combining the CDR3 with reference TRBV18 and TRBJ1-4 gives the whole variable domain NAGVMQNPRHLVRRRGQEARLRCSPMKGHSHVYWYRQLPEEGLKFMVYLQKENIIDESGMPKERFSAEFPKEGPSILRIQQVVRGDSAAYFCASSPPGGIREKLFFGSGTQLSVL.

The CDR3 coding sequence is TGTGCCAGCAGCCCGAGCCCTATCAGGGGCGCTGAAGCTTTCTTT. Its protein product is CASSPSPIRGAEAFF. This sequence joins TRBV9 and TRBJ1-1; TRBD1 is a possible D gene (6 bases). The CDR3 length is 15 residues. Trimming cost V 4 bases and J 6 bases, with 19 bases left between them. CDR1 SGDLS and CDR2 YYNGEE come from the germline V gene.

The CDR3 loop reads CASSLALTGTGYTF. CDR3 nucleotides: TGTGCCAGCAGCTTGGCCCTAACAGGGACCGGCTACACCTTC. This rearrangement joins TRBV5-6 to TRBJ1-2, with D tentatively TRBD1 (6 bases). The CDR3 has 14 residues. Germline V gene data show CDR1 as SGHDT and CDR2 as YYEEEE. V lost 0 bases to trimming and J lost 8 bases, with 14 bases between them.

Regarding this clone: At one of its ends the junction is not consistent with the germline gene, which may arise from a read error. The chain is built from TRBV7-3 and TRBJ2-1; D uncertain. The length of the CDR3 is 13 residues. Germline CDR1 SGHTA, CDR2 FQGTGA. The CDR3: CASSSVSDNEQFF. The CDR3 DNA reads as TGTGCCAGCAGCTCCGTCTCCGACAATGAGCAGTTCTTC.

V and J are TRBV2 and TRBJ2-4; D is uncertain. There are 15 residues in the CDR3. Trimming stripped 0 bases from V and 0 bases from J, with 6 bases between. The germline CDR1 and CDR2 sequences are SNHLY and FYNNEI. CDR3 region: CASSEAAVAKNIQYF. The CDR3 coding sequence is TGTGCCAGCAGTGAAGCGGCCGTAGCCAAAAACATTCAGTACTTC.

This chain connects TRBV28 to TRBJ2-4; weak D call: TRBD1 (5 bases). Germline V gene data show CDR1 as MDHEN and CDR2 as SYDVKM. Trimming pared 3 bases from V and 8 bases from J, leaving 8 bases between. This CDR3 contains 12 residues. CDR3 nucleotides: TGTGCCAGCAGTTTTGGGGCGGACATTCAGTACTTC. It translates to CASSFGADIQYF.

This sequence joins TRBV27 and TRBJ2-5; no firm D call. The CDR3 is made up of 13 amino acids. Trimming removed 6 bases at V and 5 bases at J, with 13 bases between. The V gene's germline CDR1 is MNHEY and CDR2 SMNVEV (reference sequence). The CDR3, as DNA: TGTGCCAGCAGCCCAAGAGGCTGGGAGACCCAGTACTTC. Translation gives CASSPRGWETQYF.

This sequence joins TRBV7-8 and TRBJ2-3, with 11 bases aligning to TRBD2. The length of the CDR3 is 20 residues. Germline values: CDR1 SGHVS, CDR2 FQNEAQ. Trimming removed 2 bases from V and 4 bases from J; junction bases left unmatched: 17. For the CDR3, the DNA is TGTGCCAGCAGCTTACTACTAGCGGGAGCTCCGGGGGCACGCGCAGATACGCAGTATTTT. Translation gives CASSLLLAGAPGARADTQYF.

V and J are TRBV6-5 and TRBJ2-7, with 8 bases lining up with TRBD1. Germline CDR1 and CDR2: MNHEY and SVGAGI. The CDR3 length is 15 residues. Losses at the gene ends were 4 bases for V and 5 bases for J; bases not matched to a gene: 10. This CDR3 is CASSSLRTGTHEQYF. The CDR3 DNA sequence: TGTGCCAGCAGTTCCCTAAGGACAGGGACCCACGAGCAGTACTTC.

This clone appeared once. The chain is built from TRBV5-1 and TRBJ2-1; weak D call: TRBD1 (5 bases). The germline V and J ends were trimmed by 9 bases and 8 bases, with 18 bases remaining between them. The CDR3 runs 13 residues. Germline V gene data show CDR1 as SGHRS and CDR2 as YFSETQ. The CDR3 here is CATRKAGYHEQFF. CDR3 in DNA: TGCGCCACCAGAAAGGCAGGGTACCATGAGCAGTTCTTC.

The chain links TRBV2 to TRBJ1-5; D gene ambiguous. Germline V gene sequence: CDR1 SNHLY, CDR2 FYNNEI. Deletions cut 4 bases from V and 6 bases from J, with 16 bases between. The CDR3 consists of 15 residues. CDR3 amino acids: CASSVRTVYGQPQHF. CDR3 coding DNA: TGTGCCAGCAGTGTCCGAACAGTCTACGGTCAGCCCCAGCATTTT. The full variable domain, completed using reference TRBV2 and TRBJ1-5, is EPEVTQTPSHQVTQMGQEVILRCVPISNHLYFYWYRQILGQKVEFLVSFYNNEISEKSEIFDDQFSVERPDGSNFTLKIRSTKLEDSAMYFCASSVRTVYGQPQHFGDGTRLSIL.

The V gene is TRBV28, the J gene TRBJ2-5, with unresolved D. Germline CDR1 reads MDHEN; CDR2 reads SYDVKM. The V end was cut by 6 bases, the J end by 4 bases, with 6 bases between. There are 11 residues in the CDR3. Here the CDR3 DNA reads TGTGCCAGCAGCACTCGAGAGACCCAGTACTTC. It yields the protein CASSTRETQYF.

This chain joins TRBV2 and TRBJ1-3; no definite D call. The CDR3 is 16 residues long. From germline, CDR1 is SNHLY and CDR2 FYNNEI. V dropped 3 bases and J dropped 4 bases, with 16 bases sitting between them. The CDR3 region has the DNA TGTGCCAGCAGTGATTGGTTGTGGGGAGCCGGAAACACCATATATTTT. Translated: CASSDWLWGAGNTIYF.

The chain has TRBV7-3 and TRBJ2-1, with 10 bases that match TRBD2. The CDR3 covers 17 residues. Germline CDR1 is SGHTA and CDR2 is FQGTGA. The trim removed 3 bases at V and 6 bases at J, leaving 11 bases unmatched. DNA for the CDR3: TGTGCCAGCAGCTTTAACCCACAGCGGGGGGGTCTCAATGAGCAGTTCTTC. Its protein is CASSFNPQRGGLNEQFF. Drawing the rest from reference TRBV7-3 and TRBJ2-1, the complete variable domain is GAGVSQTPSNKVTEKGKYVELRCDPISGHTALYWYRQSLGQGPEFLIYFQGTGAADDSGLPNDRFFAVRPEGSVSTLKIQRTERGDSAVYLCASSFNPQRGGLNEQFFGPGTRLTVL.

This clone was detected only once. The CDR3 nucleotides read TGTGCCAGCAGCTTCAGGGACAGGGAGCCGGGGGCCCAGTACTTC. As protein: CASSFRDREPGAQYF. This chain links TRBV13 with TRBJ2-5; the match to TRBD1 covers 9 bases. The germline V gene encodes CDR1 PRHDT and CDR2 FYEKMQ (reference sequence). The junction had 11 bases not matched to a gene; V was cut back by 3 bases and J by 9 bases. The CDR3 has 15 amino acids.

This rearrangement joins TRBV27 to TRBJ2-2; D perhaps matches TRBD1 (5 bases). V was trimmed by 6 bases and J by 2 bases, leaving 7 bases between them. Germline V gene data show CDR1 as MNHEY and CDR2 as SMNVEV (reference sequence). This CDR3 region has 13 residues. The CDR3 nucleotides are TGTGCCAGCAGACAGGCAAACACCGGGGAGCTGTTTTTT. This sequence encodes CASRQANTGELFF.

The rearrangement uses TRBV29-1 and TRBJ2-1, with D uncertain. With 6 bases removed from V and 8 bases from J, the gap between germline ends came to 14 bases. Germline V gives CDR1 SQVTM, CDR2 ANQGSEA. The CDR3 contains 12 residues. This CDR3 reads CSVRLPEDEQFF. The CDR3 DNA reads TGCAGCGTCCGACTCCCCGAGGATGAGCAGTTCTTC.

The chain carries TRBV19 and TRBJ1-6; 9 bases agree with TRBD1. V lost 3 bases and J lost 8; bases outside the gene matches: 5. Germline V gene data show CDR1 as LNHDA and CDR2 as SQIVND (reference sequence). The CDR3 loop spans 15 amino acids. The CDR3 sequence is CASSILGQGHSPLHF. CDR3 nucleotides: TGTGCCAGTAGTATTTTAGGACAGGGGCATTCACCCCTCCACTTT.

The V gene is TRBV15, the J gene TRBJ2-5; perhaps TRBD1 as D (6 bases). Trimming pared 2 bases from V and 5 bases from J, leaving 12 bases between. The CDR3 is made up of 14 amino acids. Germline V gives CDR1 LNHNV, CDR2 YYDKDF (reference sequence). The CDR3 nucleotides read TGTGCCACCAGCAGAAATACAGGGTCGGAGACCCAGTACTTC. Translation: CATSRNTGSETQYF.

This clone was seen once. This chain connects TRBV7-9 to TRBJ1-2, with 7 bases lining up with TRBD1. The V and J ends lost 4 bases and 2 bases, in that order; junction bases with no gene match: 4. The CDR3 has 14 amino acids. Germline CDR1 and CDR2: SEHNR and FQNEAQ (reference sequence). Written as DNA, the CDR3 is TGTGCCAGCAGCTCGGACAGGACCAACTATGGCTACACCTTC. Translating gives CASSSDRTNYGYTF.

The chain uses TRBV2 and TRBJ2-6; a possible D gene is TRBD2 (5 bases). The germline CDR1 and CDR2 sequences are SNHLY and FYNNEI. This CDR3 comprises 16 residues. Trimming cost V 3 bases and J 4 bases, with 13 bases left between them. In DNA, the CDR3 is TGTGCCAGCAGTGATACGCCGCCGGGGGGGGCCAACGTCCTGACTTTC. Protein sequence: CASSDTPPGGANVLTF.

This clone turned up a few times. This chain uses TRBV2 with TRBJ1-1; D gene unclear. Germline V CDR1 and CDR2: SNHLY, FYNNEI. The CDR3 runs to 13 residues. V was trimmed by 6 bases and J by 1 base, leaving 9 bases between them. Here the CDR3 reads CASSGISNTEAFF. Here the CDR3 DNA reads TGTGCCAGCAGCGGGATTTCGAACACTGAAGCTTTCTTT.